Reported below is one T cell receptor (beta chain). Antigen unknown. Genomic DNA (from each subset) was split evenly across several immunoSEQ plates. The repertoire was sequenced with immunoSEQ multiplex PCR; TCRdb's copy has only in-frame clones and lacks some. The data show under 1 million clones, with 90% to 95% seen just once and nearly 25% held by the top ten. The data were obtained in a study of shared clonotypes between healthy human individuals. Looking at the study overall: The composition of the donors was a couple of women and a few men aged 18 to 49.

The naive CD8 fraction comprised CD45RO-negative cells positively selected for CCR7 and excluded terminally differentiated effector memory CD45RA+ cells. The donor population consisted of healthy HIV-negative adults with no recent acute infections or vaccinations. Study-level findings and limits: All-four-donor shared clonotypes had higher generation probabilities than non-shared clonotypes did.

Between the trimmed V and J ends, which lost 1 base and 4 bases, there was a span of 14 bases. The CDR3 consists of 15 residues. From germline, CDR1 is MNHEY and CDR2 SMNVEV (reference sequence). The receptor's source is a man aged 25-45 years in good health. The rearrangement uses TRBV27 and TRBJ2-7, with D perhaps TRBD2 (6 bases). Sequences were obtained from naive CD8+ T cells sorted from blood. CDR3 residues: CASSLFGGPRYEQYF. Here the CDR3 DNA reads TGTGCCAGCAGTTTATTTGGAGGGCCAAGGTACGAGCAGTACTTC.